This T cell receptor (beta chain) was recorded in a study of CD8 T cells in ankylosing spondylitis. Study results and limitations: A TCR beta motif made of several highly homologous variants seemed typical of ankylosing spondylitis blood. Previous work reported some of these motif variants in the synovial fluid and blood of reactive arthritis. Significant enrichment of disease-linked clones was reported in matched ankylosing spondylitis synovial fluid.

Regarding this clonotype: Its antigen remains unidentified. At one of its ends the junction is not consistent with the germline gene, which may arise from a read error.

Molecular-barcoded quantitative 5'-RACE produced these TCR beta libraries. TCRdb re-derived calls from the 5' RACE reads in MiXCR, one entry per CDR3 protein. Among 800,000 to 900,000 distinct CDR3 sequences listed, roughly 10% were seen once. This CDR3 spans 19 amino acids. In germline, CDR1 is KGHSH, CDR2 LQKENI. The gene calls are TRBV18 and TRBJ2-3; possibly TRBD1 for D (5 bases). Sequenced: blood, either unsorted or a sorted T cell fraction (not recorded which). The receptor was isolated from a male donor with ankylosing spondylitis. The CDR3 region has the DNA TGTGCCAGCTTACCACCCGTCAGGGCTACTTTCCCTCGCACAGATACGCAGTATTTT. Translation: CASLPPVRATFPRTDTQYF.